This T cell receptor beta chain was retrieved from a study of blood T cell repertoires in COVID-19. For the study at large: From the United States, Italy and Spain came samples of acute and convalescent COVID-19. PBMCs, B-cell-depleted T cells, or T cells provided the cDNA or gDNA that made up the material.

This clone was detected once. The J segment lost 3 bases and the V segment lost 4 bases, leaving 3 bases of the junction unmatched. This CDR3 contains 15 residues. Germline CDR1 is MNHEY and CDR2 is SMNVEV (reference sequence). In the study's own analysis: Reference gene primer amplification gave nucleated cell count estimates. TCRdb's copy holds only in-frame clones and misses some; the assay was immunoSEQ multiplex PCR. For V, J and clone size, that table is used; D and trimming come from the DNA. Counted here are 450,000 or so clones, over 75% occurring once; the ten biggest clones make up roughly 1.5%. Seattle enrolled patients during active infection and tracked them longitudinally.

J is TRBJ2-7 and V is TRBV27; 13 bases align to TRBD2. Sequencing input: peripheral blood. The sequence was collected from a middle-aged woman with COVID-19, enrolled during active disease. The CDR3 is CASSSRLAGGYEQYF. CDR3 coding DNA: TGTGCCAGCAGTTCGCGACTAGCGGGAGGCTACGAGCAGTACTTC.